These 28 T cell receptor beta chains share one sample of origin, sequenced in a study of blood T cell repertoires in COVID-19. Sequenced by immunoSEQ multiplex PCR; TCRdb stores in-frame clones only, minus some. The data show roughly 200,000 clones, with 88% seen just once and over 1.5% held by the top ten. The sequenced material came from peripheral blood. Receptors were obtained from a man between 65 and 85 years old with acute or convalescent COVID-19.

The rearrangement joins TRBV28 to TRBJ2-2, with 9 positions matching TRBD2. CDR3 length: 16 residues. CDR1 is MDHEN and CDR2 is SYDVKM in the germline V gene. The V gene end was trimmed by 2 bases and the J gene end by 5 bases; junction bases not matched to a gene: 6. The CDR3, as DNA: TGTGCCAGCAGTTTAATTAGCGGGAGTGGGACCGGGGAGCTGTTTTTT. Translated, it gives CASSLISGSGTGELFF.

The chain joins TRBV5-6 to TRBJ2-5, with D possibly TRBD1 on 6 matching bases. The CDR3 totals 14 residues. The V end was cut by 2 bases, the J end by 4 bases, with 12 bases between. Germline-derived CDR1 and CDR2 are SGHDT and YYEEEE. Here the CDR3 DNA reads TGTGCCAGCAGCTTACCGGGACAAGGAGAGACCCAGTACTTC. Translating it yields CASSLPGQGETQYF.

The chain combines TRBV6-2 or TRBV6-3 with TRBJ2-7; the match to TRBD2 covers 11 bases. Germline lookup yields CDR1 MNHEY and CDR2 SVGEGT. This CDR3 is 14 amino acids long. The V segment lost 6 bases and the J segment 2 bases; nucleotides outside the gene matches: 3. CDR3 loop: CASSRTSGPYEQYF. In DNA, the CDR3 is TGTGCCAGCAGCCGGACTAGCGGGCCCTACGAGCAGTACTTC.

The chain carries TRBV5-1 and TRBJ2-7, with D possibly being TRBD2 (6 bases). Germline V gene data show CDR1 as SGHRS and CDR2 as YFSETQ. The CDR3 has 15 residues. V was clipped by 0 bases and J by 3 bases, with 13 bases between them. The CDR3 DNA is TGCGCCAGCAGCTTGGACGGGGGACCTTACTACGAGCAGTACTTC. Residues: CASSLDGGPYYEQYF.

This chain uses TRBV7-3 with TRBJ2-3; unclear D gene. V gave up 6 bases and J gave up 4 bases, with 17 bases separating them. The CDR3 has 15 amino acids. Germline CDR1 reads SGHTA; CDR2 reads FQGTGA. CDR3 bases: TGTGCCAGCAGACCCCGTGCTGGGCCCCCAGATACGCAGTATTTT. Residues: CASRPRAGPPDTQYF. The whole variable domain, remainder taken from reference TRBV7-3 and TRBJ2-3, is GAGVSQTPSNKVTEKGKYVELRCDPISGHTALYWYRQSLGQGPEFLIYFQGTGAADDSGLPNDRFFAVRPEGSVSTLKIQRTERGDSAVYLCASRPRAGPPDTQYFGPGTRLTVL.

This rearrangement joins TRBV19 to TRBJ1-1; D not certain. This CDR3 has 17 residues. Trimming took off 5 bases at V and 1 base at J, with 20 bases between the two ends. CDR1 and CDR2 from the germline V gene are LNHDA and SQIVND (reference sequence). The CDR3 DNA is TGTGCCAGTAGTCTCGGCGGAAGGTTTCTACCGAACACTGAAGCTTTCTTT. It codes for CASSLGGRFLPNTEAFF.

The gene calls are TRBV9 and TRBJ2-7; tentative D call: TRBD2 (5 bases). CDR3 length equals 14 residues. The germline V gene has CDR1 SGDLS and CDR2 YYNGEE. Trimming took off 0 bases at V and 3 bases at J, with 10 bases between the two ends. The DNA of the CDR3 is TGTGCCAGCAGCGTAGCAAGCGGTGGCTACGAGCAGTACTTC. Amino acid sequence: CASSVASGGYEQYF.

The V call is TRBV28, the J call TRBJ2-1, with D perhaps TRBD2 (6 bases). Trimming removed 7 bases at V and 6 bases at J, with 22 bases between. The germline V gene has CDR1 MDHEN and CDR2 SYDVKM. The CDR3 sequence is 16 residues long. Here the CDR3 reads CASTGLGGRGSNEQFF. CDR3 DNA sequence: TGTGCCAGCACAGGGCTGGGCGGCCGGGGGAGCAATGAGCAGTTCTTC.

The rearrangement links TRBV7-3 to TRBJ2-1, with 9 positions matching TRBD1. This CDR3 has 16 residues. The ends lost 1 base at V and 3 bases at J; junction bases unmatched: 4. CDR1 and CDR2 from the germline V gene are SGHTA and FQGTGA. The CDR3 loop reads CASSLNAGQGYNEQFF. The CDR3 region has the DNA TGTGCCAGCAGCTTAAACGCGGGACAGGGCTACAATGAGCAGTTCTTC.

The chain employs TRBV19 and TRBJ1-1, with D tentatively TRBD1 (6 bases). The CDR3 length is 14 residues. Deletions cut 5 bases from V and 0 bases from J, with 10 bases between. Germline loops: CDR1 LNHDA, CDR2 SQIVND (reference sequence). The CDR3 here is CASSPGQMNTEAFF. The CDR3, as DNA: TGTGCCAGTAGTCCAGGACAGATGAACACTGAAGCTTTCTTT. The full variable domain, rest sourced from reference TRBV19 and TRBJ1-1, is DGGITQSPKYLFRKEGQNVTLSCEQNLNHDAMYWYRQDPGQGLRLIYYSQIVNDFQKGDIAEGYSVSREKKESFPLTVTSAQKNPTAFYLCASSPGQMNTEAFFGQGTRLTVV.

The rearrangement links TRBV6-5 to TRBJ1-2; 7 nucleotides match TRBD1. The CDR3 has 13 residues. Looked up from germline, CDR1 is MNHEY and CDR2 is SVGAGI. Losses at the gene ends were 6 bases for V and 4 bases for J; bases not matched to a gene: 5. The DNA for the CDR3 is TGTGCCAGCAGACAGACAGGGCGCTATGGCTACACCTTC. Translated, it gives CASRQTGRYGYTF.

The V call is TRBV12-5, the J call TRBJ1-2, with TRBD1 as a possible D gene (6 bases). Trimming took 1 base from V and 1 from J, leaving 10 bases between them. The germline gives CDR1 LGHNT, CDR2 FRNRAP. The CDR3 has 15 residues. The CDR3 nucleotides are TGTGCTAGTGGTTTGGGGGGGCCCAATAACTATGGCTACACCTTC. It encodes CASGLGGPNNYGYTF.

The chain combines TRBV5-1 with TRBJ2-3; 10 nucleotides match TRBD2. Germline CDR1 reads SGHRS; CDR2 reads YFSETQ. This CDR3 has 17 residues. J lost 4 bases, V lost 0 bases, and 8 bases had no gene match. The CDR3 protein is CASSLVPSGRGADTQYF. CDR3 DNA: TGCGCCAGCAGCTTGGTGCCTAGCGGGAGAGGGGCAGATACGCAGTATTTT.

This clone is a singleton in its sample. The chain employs TRBV6-1 and TRBJ2-2; tentatively, D is TRBD2 (6 bases). Germline CDR1 and CDR2: MNHNS and SASEGT. V dropped 1 base and J dropped 7 bases, with 10 bases sitting between them. The CDR3 length is 14 residues. CDR3 sequence (DNA): TGTGCCAGCAGTGAAGAGGAGGGCATCGGGGAGCTGTTTTTT. This encodes CASSEEEGIGELFF.

The rearrangement uses TRBV5-1 and TRBJ2-3; 8 bases map to TRBD2. V trimming: 1 base; J trimming: 5 bases; junction bases outside the gene matches: 6. This CDR3 comprises 15 residues. Germline V gene data show CDR1 as SGHRS and CDR2 as YFSETQ. In DNA form, the CDR3 reads TGCGCCAGCAGCTTGTCAGGACTAGCCGGAGATACGCAGTATTTT. Translation gives CASSLSGLAGDTQYF.

In its sample, this clone was seen once. The gene calls are TRBV14 and TRBJ2-1; 11 bases align to TRBD2. V was pared by 4 bases and J by 6 bases, with 5 bases of the junction left unmatched. Germline V gene data show CDR1 as SGHDN and CDR2 as FVKESK. The CDR3 covers 15 residues. The chain's CDR3 is CASSPLAGAFNEQFF. The CDR3 DNA sequence: TGTGCCAGCAGCCCACTAGCGGGGGCGTTCAATGAGCAGTTCTTC.

This chain links TRBV7-3 with TRBJ2-2; tentatively, D is TRBD2 (6 bases). CDR1 is SGHTA and CDR2 is FQGTGA in the germline V gene. CDR3 length: 16 amino acids. Trimming took off 5 bases at V and 0 bases at J, with 13 bases between the two ends. The CDR3 DNA is TGTGCCAGCAGCGCGTGGACTACCACGAACACCGGGGAGCTGTTTTTT. Protein sequence: CASSAWTTTNTGELFF.

This clone was counted between two and nine times. This chain joins TRBV11-2 and TRBJ2-7, with 9 nucleotides matching TRBD2. Trimming cost V 5 bases and J 2 bases; bases outside gene matches: 10. CDR1 is SGHAT, CDR2 FQNNGV, per germline. The CDR3 contains 16 residues. The chain's CDR3 is CASSRVSAGGTYEQYF. For the CDR3, the DNA is TGTGCCAGCAGCCGGGTATCTGCGGGAGGGACCTACGAGCAGTACTTC.

This clone was observed a single time. The chain joins TRBV9 to TRBJ2-6; 7 bases are shared with TRBD1. J gave up 2 bases and V 0 bases, and 5 bases lay outside the gene matches. Germline V gene lookup returns CDR1 SGDLS and CDR2 YYNGEE. This CDR3 is built from 17 residues. CDR3 loop: CASSVAAGGAGANVLTF. DNA for the CDR3: TGTGCCAGCAGCGTAGCGGCAGGGGGAGCTGGGGCCAACGTCCTGACTTTC.

The chain carries TRBV4-1 and TRBJ1-5; D is undetermined. Germline CDR1 MGHRA, CDR2 YSYEKL. This CDR3 comprises 15 residues. V lost 0 bases and J lost 3, with 9 bases in between. The CDR3 sequence is CASSQDQSDNQPQHF. CDR3 bases: TGCGCCAGCAGCCAAGATCAGTCAGACAATCAGCCCCAGCATTTT.

This clone came up a few times. The CDR3: CATRTGGDGNQPQHF. Here the CDR3 DNA reads TGTGCCACCAGGACAGGGGGCGACGGCAATCAGCCCCAGCATTTT. The genes are TRBV19 and TRBJ1-5, with TRBD1 matching 11 bases. CDR3 length: 15 amino acids. V lost 10 bases to trimming and J lost 2 bases; unmatched junction nucleotides: 7. CDR1 and CDR2 (germline): LNHDA, SQIVND (reference sequence).

This clone was observed once. The junction departs from the called germline gene at one end, perhaps through a read error. The chain carries TRBV7-7 and TRBJ2-1, with D tentatively TRBD1 (5 bases). Germline CDR1 SSHAT, CDR2 FNYEAQ (reference sequence). The CDR3 contains 15 residues. CDR3 nucleotides: TGTGCTAGCAGCTTAGTCCTAGGGGCACAATCTGAGCAGTTCTTC. Translated: CASSLVLGAQSEQFF.

This chain joins TRBV10-1 and TRBJ1-2; D gene uncertain. The CDR3 has 14 residues. Germline loops: CDR1 WNHNN, CDR2 SYGVQD (reference sequence). The V gene lost 7 bases and the J gene lost 0 bases, with 12 bases spanning the gap. CDR3: CASILSLTNYGYTF. CDR3 DNA sequence: TGCGCCAGCATTTTGAGTCTTACTAACTATGGCTACACCTTC.

The count of this clone is one. The chain links TRBV10-3 to TRBJ2-1; D perhaps matches TRBD2 (5 bases). Trimming removed 3 bases at V and 14 bases at J, with 14 bases between. The CDR3 runs to 12 residues. The germline V gene has CDR1 ENHRY and CDR2 SYGVKD. The CDR3 DNA reads as TGTGCCATCAGTGATGGAGCGGAGAAGGAGTTCTTC. Its protein is CAISDGAEKEFF.

CDR3: CASSPQGAGTQYF. In DNA form, the CDR3 reads TGTGCCAGCTCACCACAGGGGGCAGGCACGCAGTATTTT. The chain couples TRBV18 to TRBJ2-3; 7 nucleotides agree with TRBD1. The CDR3 is made up of 13 amino acids. The germline gives CDR1 KGHSH, CDR2 LQKENI. The trim removed 1 base at V and 9 bases at J, leaving 4 bases unmatched. Complete variable domain (other parts from reference TRBV18 and TRBJ2-3): NAGVMQNPRHLVRRRGQEARLRCSPMKGHSHVYWYRQLPEEGLKFMVYLQKENIIDESGMPKERFSAEFPKEGPSILRIQQVVRGDSAAYFCASSPQGAGTQYFGPGTRLTVL.

This clone was detected only a few times. The chain uses TRBV3-1 (or the pseudogene TRBV3-2) and TRBJ1-2, with D tentatively TRBD1 (5 bases). The germline V and J ends were trimmed by 3 bases and 4 bases, with 12 bases remaining between them. Germline lookup yields CDR1 LGHDT and CDR2 YNNKEL (reference sequence). CDR3 size: 14 residues. DNA of the CDR3: TGTGCCAGCAGCCAGCTGGGGGGGATCTATGGCTACACCTTC. As protein: CASSQLGGIYGYTF.

The gene calls are TRBV20-1 and TRBJ2-7; D unclear. Per germline, CDR1 DFQATT and CDR2 SNEGSKA (reference sequence). The CDR3 loop spans 13 amino acids. Trimming cost V 3 bases and J 3 bases, with 12 bases left between them. CDR3 amino acids: CSASQQTDYEQYF. The DNA of the CDR3 is TGCAGTGCTAGTCAACAGACCGACTACGAGCAGTACTTC.

This rearrangement joins TRBV28 to TRBJ1-5; unclear D gene. CDR1 is MDHEN, CDR2 SYDVKM, per germline. This CDR3 region has 15 residues. Trimming shortened V by 1 base and J by 3 bases, and 10 bases separated the two germline ends. The CDR3 region has the DNA TGTGCCAGCAGTTTATCAGGCAGTTACAATCAGCCCCAGCATTTT. Translating it yields CASSLSGSYNQPQHF.